A single sample gave rise to the 18 T cell receptor beta chains below, sequenced in a study of blood T cell repertoires in COVID-19. The data were produced by immunoSEQ multiplex PCR, yet TCRdb's version contains in-frame clones alone and is incomplete. The sample has hundreds of thousands of clones, approximately 86% seen once. Specimen: PBMCs or T cells enriched from blood (not recorded which). The origin of the receptors is a woman in her twenties or thirties who had recovered from COVID-19.

The V gene is TRBV10-3, the J gene TRBJ2-1, with D perhaps matching TRBD1 (6 bases). This CDR3 region has 14 residues. The V gene's germline CDR1 is ENHRY and CDR2 SYGVKD. V was pared by 5 bases and J by 0 bases, with 8 bases between. The CDR3 DNA reads as TGTGCCATCAGTCCGGACAGCTCCTACAATGAGCAGTTCTTC. Protein product: CAISPDSSYNEQFF.

The chain combines TRBV19 with TRBJ1-2; TRBD1 matches at 8 bases. The V segment lost 6 bases and the J segment 4 bases; nucleotides outside the gene matches: 10. This CDR3 has 15 residues. Germline V CDR1 and CDR2: LNHDA, SQIVND (reference sequence). CDR3 in amino acids: CASSNDRGSTYGYTF. CDR3 bases: TGTGCCAGTAGCAACGACAGGGGAAGTACCTATGGCTACACCTTC.

V usage is TRBV4-1 and J usage is TRBJ2-4; 7 bases align to TRBD2. J lost 8 bases, V lost 6 bases, and 7 bases had no gene match. The CDR3 runs to 13 residues. Germline V gene sequence: CDR1 MGHRA, CDR2 YSYEKL. The CDR3 region is CASRRAGVDIQYF. CDR3 DNA sequence: TGCGCCAGCAGAAGGGCGGGAGTAGACATTCAGTACTTC.

The J gene is TRBJ1-2, the V gene TRBV7-9, with unresolved D. The CDR3 is 16 residues long. Germline assignment: CDR1 SEHNR and CDR2 FQNEAQ (reference sequence). The V and J ends lost 5 bases and 0 bases respectively, with 16 bases between them. CDR3 loop: CASSPTGLAPNYGYTF. The CDR3 nucleotides are TGTGCCAGCAGCCCCACCGGGTTGGCCCCTAACTATGGCTACACCTTC.

The V call is TRBV11-3, the J call TRBJ2-7, with 8 positions matching TRBD2. CDR1 and CDR2 (germline): SGHNT, YENEEA. The CDR3 runs 14 residues. The J segment lost 5 bases and the V segment lost 8 bases, leaving 11 bases of the junction unmatched. The CDR3 loop reads CASGHSGDVNEQYF. CDR3 nucleotides: TGTGCCAGCGGACATAGCGGGGACGTTAACGAGCAGTACTTC.

This chain connects TRBV7-2 to TRBJ2-7, with TRBD2 matching over 8 bases. The germline V gene has CDR1 SGHTA and CDR2 FQGNSA. The CDR3 is 13 residues long. Germline trimming cut 8 bases from V and 3 bases from J; bases unmatched to any gene: 6. Here the CDR3 reads CASAREAFYEQYF. CDR3 DNA sequence: TGTGCCAGCGCGCGGGAGGCCTTCTACGAGCAGTACTTC.

The chain joins TRBV7-8 to TRBJ2-2, with 9 bases aligning to TRBD2. The CDR3 contains 16 residues. With V trimmed by 1 base and J by 7 bases, 7 bases remained unmatched. Germline CDR1 and CDR2: SGHVS and FQNEAQ. CDR3 amino acids: CASSLVGTSYDGELFF. For the CDR3, the DNA is TGTGCCAGCAGCTTAGTCGGGACTAGCTATGACGGGGAGCTGTTTTTT. The whole variable domain, filled in from reference TRBV7-8 and TRBJ2-2, reads GAGVSQSPRYKVAKRGQDVALRCDPISGHVSLFWYQQALGQGPEFLTYFQNEAQLDKSGLPSDRFFAERPEGSVSTLKIQRTQQEDSAVYLCASSLVGTSYDGELFFGEGSRLTVL.

The J gene is TRBJ1-1, the V gene TRBV10-2, with D possibly being TRBD1 (5 bases). Germline loops: CDR1 WSHSY, CDR2 SAAADI. V was clipped by 8 bases and J by 2 bases, with 18 bases between them. There are 15 residues in the CDR3. The CDR3, as DNA: TGCGCCAGCTGGGGGGGTTGGAACGGAAACACTGAAGCTTTCTTT. It yields the protein CASWGGWNGNTEAFF.

The chain carries TRBV6-6 and TRBJ1-6; TRBD1 aligns across 7 bases. The trim removed 8 bases at V and 9 bases at J, leaving 10 bases unmatched. This CDR3 has 14 amino acids. Germline CDR1 reads MNHNY; CDR2 reads SVGAGI (reference sequence). The CDR3 nucleotides read TGTGCCAGCCTGGGGACAGAGGCTGCTTCACCCCTCCACTTT. It translates to CASLGTEAASPLHF.

V is TRBV5-4 and J is TRBJ2-7, with a possible D match to TRBD1 (6 bases). CDR1 and CDR2 (germline): SGHNT, YYREEE (reference sequence). The CDR3 is 13 residues long. Deletions cut 5 bases from V and 0 bases from J, with 9 bases between. The CDR3 is CASRGDNSYEQYF. The CDR3 DNA is TGTGCCAGCAGAGGGGACAACTCCTACGAGCAGTACTTC.

The rearrangement uses TRBV27 and TRBJ1-4, with TRBD1 matching 8 bases. The germline CDR1 and CDR2 sequences are MNHEY and SMNVEV (reference sequence). This CDR3 spans 15 amino acids. With 5 bases clipped from V and 2 bases from J, the junction kept 4 bases outside the gene matches. The CDR3: CASSKYRGTNEKLFF. Here the CDR3 DNA reads TGTGCCAGCAGTAAATACAGGGGGACTAATGAAAAACTGTTTTTT.

This chain links TRBV27 with TRBJ1-2; D gene unclear. The CDR3 is 17 amino acids. Trimming took 3 bases from V and 2 from J, leaving 19 bases between them. The germline V gene encodes CDR1 MNHEY and CDR2 SMNVEV (reference sequence). The CDR3 sequence is CASSFLPNHPGNYGYTF. The CDR3 region has the DNA TGTGCCAGCAGTTTCCTCCCGAACCACCCAGGCAACTATGGCTACACCTTC.

This sequence joins TRBV11-2 and TRBJ2-1; 8 bases map to TRBD2. Germline V lookup: CDR1 SGHAT, CDR2 FQNNGV. V lost 7 bases, J lost 3 bases, and 14 bases stayed unmatched. The CDR3 loop spans 17 amino acids. The CDR3, as DNA: TGTGCCAGCACCTCTTTCTTACTCGGGGGGGTCTACAATGAGCAGTTCTTC. Translation gives CASTSFLLGGVYNEQFF.

V usage is TRBV4-1 and J usage is TRBJ2-7, with 9 bases that match TRBD2. Germline assignment: CDR1 MGHRA and CDR2 YSYEKL. Trimming cost V 0 bases and J 3 bases; bases outside gene matches: 6. The CDR3 is made up of 16 amino acids. Here the CDR3 reads CASSQDRTSAYYEQYF. DNA of the CDR3: TGCGCCAGCAGCCAAGATAGGACTAGCGCTTACTACGAGCAGTACTTC.

The J gene is TRBJ2-3, the V gene TRBV28; D might be TRBD1 (6 bases). Trimming pared 4 bases from V and 4 bases from J, leaving 15 bases between. This CDR3 has 15 residues. CDR1 MDHEN and CDR2 SYDVKM come from the germline V gene. The CDR3 region is CASSSPSGVSDTQYF. Here the CDR3 DNA reads TGTGCCAGCAGTTCCCCTTCAGGGGTCTCAGATACGCAGTATTTT.

CDR3 coding DNA: TGTGCCAGTACTGGTCTCCTTCCCCAGGGAGGAACTGAAGCTTTCTTT. Translated, it gives CASTGLLPQGGTEAFF. The gene calls are TRBV19 and TRBJ1-1; D is perhaps TRBD1 (5 bases). V gave up 7 bases and J gave up 5 bases, with 23 bases separating them. CDR3 size: 16 residues. CDR1 LNHDA and CDR2 SQIVND come from the germline V gene (reference sequence).

The chain combines TRBV2 with TRBJ1-2; weak D call: TRBD1 (5 bases). Germline V gives CDR1 SNHLY, CDR2 FYNNEI. V was trimmed by 6 bases and J by 1 base, leaving 21 bases between them. The CDR3 consists of 17 residues. The CDR3 DNA reads as TGTGCCAGCAGACTCTCGGGACTCCGAGCTAGTAACTATGGCTACACCTTC. It codes for CASRLSGLRASNYGYTF. The entire variable domain, with the rest obtained from reference TRBV2 and TRBJ1-2, is as follows: EPEVTQTPSHQVTQMGQEVILRCVPISNHLYFYWYRQILGQKVEFLVSFYNNEISEKSEIFDDQFSVERPDGSNFTLKIRSTKLEDSAMYFCASRLSGLRASNYGYTFGSGTRLTVV.

The chain has TRBV11-3 and TRBJ1-6; D not resolved. CDR1 and CDR2 (germline): SGHNT, YENEEA. V was cut by 3 bases and J by 6 bases, with 12 bases left in between. The CDR3 runs 15 residues. Here the CDR3 reads CASSLVRGSNSPLHF. The CDR3 nucleotides read TGTGCCAGCAGCTTGGTTCGGGGTTCTAATTCACCCCTCCACTTT.